Described below is a single T cell receptor beta chain sequence and its context. The target of this receptor is not known. It has no much larger one-base neighbor in the sample; base qualities were not kept. The cohort was made up of 650 to 700 healthy bone marrow donors. At the time of sampling, every cohort member was nominally healthy, though immune exposures that went unrecorded were likely present. The donor tested CMV seronegative, placing the donor among the 350 to 400 seronegative members of the cohort. A peripheral blood sample was collected from each donor, and TCR beta sequencing was performed on peripheral blood mononuclear cells. Genomic DNA was extracted from the blood cell samples with the Qiagen DNeasy Blood Extraction Kit. The data derive from a study of cytomegalovirus exposure and HLA in healthy donors (dated by TCRdb to between 2016 and 2019). For context, the study as a whole: In an earlier analysis of roughly 500 of the donors, 276 Gb of sequence data and about 110 million unique TCR beta sequences from some 170 million T cells were reported. An early release that covered fewer than 750 HLA-typed donors contained approximately 300 gigabases of sequencing data and about 84 million unique TCR sequences. Among the approximately 400 genotyped donors, about 85% belonged to the genetic ancestry cluster associated with self-reported Caucasian donors. The study was designed to test whether signatures of past pathogen exposure could be identified by cataloging public T cell receptors. Using immunosequencing, the study profiled T cell repertoires from some 670 subjects and related those repertoires to cytomegalovirus serostatus. Besides the first cohort of roughly 640 subjects, a separate validation cohort made up of 95 to 150 different subjects was used. The study combined high-throughput TCR immunosequencing, statistical association of individual TCRs with disease status, and machine learning to predict cytomegalovirus infection status. A later analysis re-examined previously published TCR beta repertoires from just over 650 donors and added high-resolution HLA genotyping to investigate patterns of TCR occurrence. Rather than using new phenotypic data, the later analysis identified candidate immune exposures from TCR beta sequences and from how often those sequences occurred across donors. In an earlier analysis of more than 550 of the donors, high-throughput TCR beta sequencing was used to judge whether each TCR beta V gene segment behaved as functional or pseudogenic. Donor age, sex, ethnicity and CMV serostatus were compiled together with the repertoire data. In a later genetic analysis, genome-wide SNP genotypes for about 55% of the roughly 700 donors were used, and that subset was treated as a discovery cohort. Every repertoire in the discovery cohort had been generated on one and the same sequencing platform. HLA typing included class I and class II loci at four-digit resolution. The number of typed donors differed by locus: about 629-630 for A, B, C, DRB1 and DQB1; approximately 520 for DQA1; approximately 610 for DPA1; and 450 to 480 for DPB1. Roughly 5 DR-DQ haplotypes were handled as single units for association and clustering because linkage in the cohort was strong. Among roughly 370 genotyped donors of the cohort, an average of 235,054 unique TCR beta nucleotide sequences were sequenced per donor, roughly 20% of them non-productive. Overall results and qualifications from the work: In vitro tests confirmed that a few of the cytomegalovirus-associated TCR beta chains recognize cytomegalovirus antigens. A later genetic analysis reported fewer N-insertions in productive TCRs among donors in an Asian-associated ancestry cluster than the roughly 700-donor mean. Correlated functional status among segregating V segments might be attributable to linkage disequilibrium, but an unknown experimental factor could not be ruled out. V-gene and J-gene trimming of TCR beta chains was associated with a missense DCLRE1C variant in a later genetic analysis, and the association was replicated in an independent cohort. When HLA alleles, especially DR and DQ, strongly co-occurred, attributing TCR associations to individual alleles was difficult. The earlier analysis of around 600 of the donors excluded about 16 rarely observed V segments, including chromosome 9 orphons, because counts were too low. A later analysis found that TCR association rates varied across HLA loci, with DRB1 alleles showing the most associated TCRs and HLA-C alleles the fewest. Most CMV-associated TCR beta chains appeared to be HLA-restricted in a later analysis, and the HLA associations seemed to be driven largely by CMV exposure. In an earlier analysis of 587 of the donors, most TCR beta V segments appeared in productive rearrangements about 87% or about 30% of the time, broadly matching IMGT annotations. Compared with equally common non-associated chains, HLA-associated TCR beta chains in a later analysis were more clonally expanded and had lower generation probabilities. A cluster of highly shared sequence variants was judged likely to represent a technical artifact of the sequencing pipeline. A further reported finding was that TCR beta sequences accurately predicted the HLA-A and HLA-B alleles for most subjects in the first cohort. According to the authors, the approach could potentially be generalized to other disease states and immunological phenotypes. For the cohort, immune exposure information was limited to CMV serostatus. Roughly uniform sequencing depth across donors was assumed in presence/absence analyses, although this assumption may not hold. Most TCR sequences were seen in very few donors, while some public TCRs were found in many individuals. A later analysis reported that several top co-occurrence clusters appeared linked to parvovirus B19, influenza, CMV and Epstein-Barr virus. A total of 150 to 200 TCR beta chains were listed by the study as associated with cytomegalovirus. Only TCR beta chains were sequenced in this cohort, and the absence of alpha or paired-chain data limited detectable features. Because some donors lacked HLA typing at each locus, the association tests relied only on the typed subset. Some IMGT-functional V segments, including TRBV6-2 and TRBV6-3, could not be distinguished by the 87-base-pair reads and were therefore excluded. In a later analysis, 15,000 to 20,000 TCR beta sequences were associated with specific HLA alleles at a false discovery rate of 0.05. Cytomegalovirus status was reported to be diagnosed by the classifier with high specificity and sensitivity in both the original and validation cohorts.

Relative to germline, V is 6 bases shorter and J is 3 bases shorter, with 6 bases between their ends. The CDR3 has 12 amino acids, counting the end cysteine and phenylalanine. Only CDR3 DNA is held: 36 bases, read in frame from base 1. CDR1 and CDR2 (SGHVS, FQNEAQ) derive from the germline V gene. Libraries were constructed by the immunoSEQ multiplex PCR assay. The multiplex PCR relied on a mix of 60 forward primers for TCR Vbeta segments and 13 reverse primers for TCR Jbeta segments. Amplification of the CDR3 region of rearranged TCR beta genes was performed with a multiplex PCR assay on genomic DNA. The amplified TCR beta libraries were sequenced on the Illumina HiSeq System as 87-base-pair reads. The paper's data handling went like this. A later analysis tallied roughly 78 million unique TCR beta chains across the 660 or so repertoires, and about 10 million of those chains were shared by two or more donors. A nearest-neighbor algorithm error-corrected the raw reads and collapsed the reads into unique sequences, merging closely related sequences to remove PCR and sequencing errors. To assign V, D and J gene segments, CDR3 sequences were aligned to IMGT reference sequences. For a sequence to be retained, at least a six-nucleotide match to both a V gene segment and a J gene segment was required. Rearrangements were called productive when the CDR3 lacked stop codons and stayed in frame with V and J; all others were non-productive. CDR3 was defined according to IMGT convention as the region running from the second conserved V-encoded cysteine to the conserved J-encoded phenylalanine. The earlier analysis of 587 of the donors excluded sequences that lacked an unambiguous match to a single V gene segment. In an earlier analysis of 500 to 750 of the donors, V segments were called functional above 56.7% productive rearrangements and were called segregating when the between-donor standard deviation exceeded 5%. A statistical classification framework was built to diagnose cytomegalovirus status from the catalog of TCR beta chain sequences. A later analysis assigned V and J genes by comparing TCR nucleotide sequences with IMGT/GENE-DB human TR gene sequences. A later analysis assigned CDR3 sequences and most-parsimonious VDJ recombination scenarios with the TCRdist pipeline. In a later analysis, each TCR beta chain was defined by its CDR3 amino acid sequence together with its V-gene family, and reads lacking a unique V-gene family were excluded. In a later analysis, a few hundred highly shared, low-generation-probability nucleotide sequences were removed to address suspected cross-contamination and a sequencing artifact. A later analysis calculated a clonal expansion index for each public chain from normalized within-repertoire ranks of inferred template counts. In a later analysis, generation probabilities were computed with a VDJ recombination model fitted to out-of-frame rearrangements, and the resulting probabilities were checked against IGoR. A later analysis scored TCR-TCR, TCR-HLA and TCR-CMV co-occurrence with hypergeometric tests, applying a repertoire-size bias correction to TCR pairs. A later analysis estimated false discovery rates by permuting HLA or CMV assignments 20 times. In a later analysis, co-occurring TCRs were grouped using DBSCAN, with TCRdist sequence similarity added in when clustering inside HLA-allele-positive subsets. For co-occurrence clustering, repertoires with fewer than 30,000 or more than 120,000 public chains were excluded, along with roughly five repertoires with anomalous nucleotide sharing. As stored in TCRdb, this immuneACCESS dataset retains in-frame rearrangements with V and J assigned. A fraction of the clones does not appear; measured against another copy, unresolved V genes explain less than half of the discrepancy, and the remainder lacks a known reason. From that table come the V and J calls and clone size; the DNA was used to work out D and trimming. The sample table lists roughly 100,000 clones, roughly 85% of them with a count of one. The ten most abundant clones make up 2.6% of the sample.

The TCR comes from a man aged 40-49 years in good health and CMV-seronegative. The sequence links TRBV7-8 to TRBJ2-1; confidence is insufficient to name the D gene. Sequences were obtained from PBMCs. In nucleotide form, the sequence is TGTGCCAGCAGTCAGGACTACAATGAGCAGTTCTTC. Translated, it gives CASSQDYNEQFF.